The 31 T cell receptor beta chains given below trace back to one sample, sequenced in a study of blood T cell repertoires in COVID-19. This table comes from immunoSEQ multiplex PCR, and its TCRdb copy is limited to in-frame clones, with some not included. The sample records approximately 150,000 clones, around four fifths being singletons. The sample taken for sequencing was peripheral blood. The receptor set was obtained from a woman of 80 years or more with acute or convalescent COVID-19.

The chain has TRBV27 and TRBJ2-5; D uncertain. The germline V gene encodes CDR1 MNHEY and CDR2 SMNVEV (reference sequence). This CDR3 has 13 residues. V lost 2 bases, J lost 2 bases, and 6 bases lay in between. The CDR3 bases are TGTGCCAGCAGTTTAGGAGAACAAGAGACCCAGTACTTC. It codes for CASSLGEQETQYF.

The rearrangement links TRBV7-2 to TRBJ1-2, with TRBD1 matching 7 bases. Losses at the gene ends were 2 bases for V and 5 bases for J; bases not matched to a gene: 8. The CDR3 sequence is 15 residues long. Germline CDR1 is SGHTA and CDR2 is FQGNSA. The CDR3 reads CASSLITGVWYGYTF. The CDR3 region has the DNA TGTGCCAGCAGCTTAATTACAGGGGTATGGTATGGCTACACCTTC.

The gene calls are TRBV3-1 (or the pseudogene TRBV3-2) and TRBJ2-7, with 10 bases fitting TRBD2. The trim removed 2 bases at V and 3 bases at J, leaving 4 bases unmatched. The germline gives CDR1 LGHDT, CDR2 YNNKEL (reference sequence). CDR3 length equals 15 residues. This chain's CDR3 is CASSQIAGGHYEQYF. The DNA for the CDR3 is TGTGCCAGCAGCCAAATAGCGGGGGGCCACTACGAGCAGTACTTC.

This clone came up a few times. The chain is built from TRBV12-3 or TRBV12-4 and TRBJ1-1, with 11 bases lining up with TRBD1. The CDR3 extends over 12 amino acids. V shed 5 bases and J 9 bases; nucleotides not matched to a gene: 2. The CDR3 region has the DNA TGTGCCAGCAGTGAGGACAGGGGGCAAGCTTTCTTT. Encoded protein: CASSEDRGQAFF.

CDR3 DNA sequence: TGTGCCAGCAGCTCGGGGGGCTTCTACAATGAGCAGTTCTTC. Residues: CASSSGGFYNEQFF. The V call is TRBV7-2, the J call TRBJ2-1; D possibly corresponds to TRBD2 (7 bases). Germline V gene sequence: CDR1 SGHTA, CDR2 FQGNSA. The germline V and J ends were trimmed by 4 bases and 3 bases, with 10 bases remaining between them. This CDR3 has 14 amino acids.

The V gene is TRBV28, the J gene TRBJ1-5; TRBD1 might be the D (5 bases). The V and J ends lost 5 bases and 0 bases respectively, with 17 bases between them. The CDR3 sequence is 17 residues long. Germline lookup yields CDR1 MDHEN and CDR2 SYDVKM. Written as DNA, the CDR3 is TGTGCCAGCAGTCCCGTCGGGGGAGGTTATAGCAATCAGCCCCAGCATTTT. Translated: CASSPVGGGYSNQPQHF.

The CDR3 DNA is TGTGCCAGCAGCTTAGGTCCGGTGGTCTATGGCTACACCTTC. Protein: CASSLGPVVYGYTF. The chain couples TRBV7-2 to TRBJ1-2, with D uncertain. Germline lookup yields CDR1 SGHTA and CDR2 FQGNSA. With 1 base removed from V and 4 bases from J, the gap between germline ends came to 10 bases. The CDR3 extends over 14 amino acids.

The chain couples TRBV19 to TRBJ1-2; TRBD1 might be the D (6 bases). Germline loops: CDR1 LNHDA, CDR2 SQIVND (reference sequence). The CDR3 sequence is 14 residues long. V lost 1 base and J lost 3, with 9 bases in between. This CDR3 is CASSIGQAYYGYTF. DNA for the CDR3: TGTGCCAGTAGTATAGGACAGGCATACTATGGCTACACCTTC.

The V call is TRBV6-5, the J call TRBJ2-5; perhaps TRBD1 as D (5 bases). The ends were cut back, 6 bases at V and 7 bases at J, with 12 bases in the middle. The CDR3 has 12 amino acids. CDR1 is MNHEY, CDR2 SVGAGI, per germline. The CDR3 region is CASRRPQGTQYF. CDR3 sequence (DNA): TGTGCCAGCAGACGACCCCAGGGGACCCAGTACTTC.

The chain links TRBV6-2 or TRBV6-3 to TRBJ1-1; D possibly corresponds to TRBD1 (5 bases). Germline V lookup: CDR1 MNHEY, CDR2 SVGEGT. This CDR3 is 16 amino acids long. Trimming cost V 2 bases and J 0 bases, with 13 bases left between them. The CDR3 DNA sequence: TGTGCCAGCAGTTACGAGGCAGGGAGGATGAACACTGAAGCTTTCTTT. This codes for CASSYEAGRMNTEAFF.

The gene calls are TRBV11-3 and TRBJ2-1; 8 bases are a match to TRBD2. The CDR3 length is 14 residues. J was trimmed by 5 bases and V by 5 bases; bases with no gene match: 5. Germline loops: CDR1 SGHNT, CDR2 YENEEA. CDR3 nucleotides: TGTGCCAGCAGCCCTCTTAGCGGGAACAATGAGCAGTTCTTC. It codes for CASSPLSGNNEQFF.

The V and J genes are TRBV4-3 and TRBJ2-1, with 7 bases lining up with TRBD2. Germline assignment: CDR1 LGHNA and CDR2 YSLEER. V trimming: 0 bases; J trimming: 3 bases; junction bases outside the gene matches: 2. This CDR3 comprises 15 residues. The CDR3 spells CASSQDRGDYNEQFF. CDR3 in DNA: TGCGCCAGCAGCCAAGATCGGGGGGACTACAATGAGCAGTTCTTC.

The chain has TRBV29-1 and TRBJ2-7, with D tentatively TRBD1 (6 bases). Germline V gene lookup returns CDR1 SQVTM and CDR2 ANQGSEA. The CDR3 totals 20 residues. Trimming shortened V by 6 bases and J by 3 bases, and 36 bases separated the two germline ends. The CDR3 sequence: CSVHGRPAPGDGQSYYEQYF. The CDR3 nucleotides are TGCAGCGTGCACGGACGCCCGGCGCCGGGCGATGGACAGTCCTACTACGAGCAGTACTTC.

The chain recombines TRBV7-6 with TRBJ2-2; 8 positions agree with TRBD2. The CDR3 is 17 amino acids. Germline lookup yields CDR1 SGHVS and CDR2 FNYEAQ. Trimming removed 5 bases from V and 1 base from J; junction bases left unmatched: 9. The CDR3 DNA follows: TGTGCCAGCAGCCCCGGGCCCGCGGGAGGGAACACCGGGGAGCTGTTTTTT. Translating it yields CASSPGPAGGNTGELFF.

The V gene is TRBV28, the J gene TRBJ1-6; D call uncertain. The CDR3 has 15 residues. The germline V gene has CDR1 MDHEN and CDR2 SYDVKM. V gave up 2 bases and J gave up 2 bases, with 7 bases separating them. The chain's CDR3 is CASSLPSAYNSPLHF. CDR3 nucleotide sequence: TGTGCCAGCAGTTTACCGTCAGCCTATAATTCACCCCTCCACTTT.

This chain connects TRBV19 to TRBJ2-1, with unresolved D. Germline lookup yields CDR1 LNHDA and CDR2 SQIVND (reference sequence). The CDR3 length is 12 residues. Trimming took 4 bases from V and 8 from J, leaving 9 bases between them. CDR3 DNA sequence: TGTGCCAGTAGTACGGAAGCGTATGAGCAGTTCTTC. This gives the protein CASSTEAYEQFF. The complete variable domain, with remaining parts taken from reference TRBV19 and TRBJ2-1, reads DGGITQSPKYLFRKEGQNVTLSCEQNLNHDAMYWYRQDPGQGLRLIYYSQIVNDFQKGDIAEGYSVSREKKESFPLTVTSAQKNPTAFYLCASSTEAYEQFFGPGTRLTVL.

The gene calls are TRBV5-4 and TRBJ1-5, with D possibly matching TRBD1 (5 bases). The CDR3 is 16 amino acids. V lost 2 bases to trimming and J lost 7 bases, with 19 bases between them. Germline-derived CDR1 and CDR2 are SGHNT and YYREEE (reference sequence). The CDR3 DNA sequence: TGTGCCAGCAGCTTTGGAGGGCGGGGCAGTAACCAGCCCCAGCATTTT. This encodes CASSFGGRGSNQPQHF. The full variable domain, its missing parts supplied by reference TRBV5-4 and TRBJ1-5, is ETGVTQSPTHLIKTRGQQVTLRCSSQSGHNTVSWYQQALGQGPQFIFQYYREEENGRGNFPPRFSGLQFPNYSSELNVNALELDDSALYLCASSFGGRGSNQPQHFGDGTRLSIL.

This chain links TRBV7-2 with TRBJ2-2, with a weak D call TRBD1 (5 bases). The germline V and J ends were trimmed by 1 base and 1 base, with 10 bases remaining between them. The CDR3 contains 16 residues. Germline CDR1 is SGHTA and CDR2 is FQGNSA. The CDR3 here is CASSLVAGKNTGELFF. The CDR3, as DNA: TGTGCCAGCAGCTTAGTGGCAGGGAAGAACACCGGGGAGCTGTTTTTT.

Only one count was recorded for this clone. The J gene is TRBJ2-2, the V gene TRBV5-6; D gene ambiguous. V was clipped by 1 base and J by 3 bases, with 7 bases between them. The CDR3 runs to 14 residues. Germline assignment: CDR1 SGHDT and CDR2 YYEEEE. CDR3 in amino acids: CASSLRQDTGELFF. CDR3 nucleotide sequence: TGTGCCAGCAGCTTGCGCCAGGACACCGGGGAGCTGTTTTTT.

The chain joins TRBV12-3 or TRBV12-4 to TRBJ2-4, with D possibly TRBD2 on 5 matching bases. Trimming took 3 bases from V and 7 from J, leaving 7 bases between them. CDR3 length: 12 amino acids. The CDR3 loop is CASSLGGNIQYF. In DNA form, the CDR3 reads TGTGCCAGCAGTTTGGGCGGGAACATTCAGTACTTC.

The chain employs TRBV5-6 and TRBJ2-7; a weak D match, TRBD1 (6 bases). Trimming left V 4 bases short and J 0 bases short, with 11 bases between. Germline assignment: CDR1 SGHDT and CDR2 YYEEEE. The CDR3 has 14 amino acids. CDR3 in amino acids: CASSLGQFSYEQYF. Written as DNA, the CDR3 is TGTGCCAGCAGCCTAGGACAGTTCTCCTACGAGCAGTACTTC.

J is TRBJ2-5 and V is TRBV5-1; no clear D gene. The germline gives CDR1 SGHRS, CDR2 YFSETQ. This CDR3 comprises 11 residues. V shed 5 bases and J shed 2 bases, with 4 bases lying between them. In DNA, the CDR3 is TGCGCCAGCAGATCTCAAGAGACCCAGTACTTC. This sequence encodes CASRSQETQYF.

This clone has more than one count but fewer than ten. V usage is TRBV6-5 and J usage is TRBJ2-3; TRBD2 is a possible D gene (6 bases). The V gene's germline CDR1 is MNHEY and CDR2 SVGAGI. V lost 11 bases and J lost 1, with 13 bases in between. The CDR3 covers 13 residues. The CDR3 protein is CAAGTPRTDTQYF. For the CDR3, the DNA is TGTGCCGCCGGGACTCCCCGCACAGATACGCAGTATTTT.

V usage is TRBV5-1 and J usage is TRBJ1-4; D perhaps matches TRBD1 (6 bases). Per germline, CDR1 SGHRS and CDR2 YFSETQ. With 4 bases removed from V and 6 bases from J, the gap between germline ends came to 16 bases. The CDR3 is made up of 15 amino acids. The CDR3 DNA sequence: TGCGCCAGCAGCGCAGGCGGGGGGCACGATGAAAAACTGTTTTTT. Amino acids: CASSAGGGHDEKLFF.

The chain uses TRBV2 and TRBJ1-3, with D possibly being TRBD1 (6 bases). V was pared by 5 bases and J by 4 bases, with 15 bases between. This CDR3 region has 15 residues. The germline CDR1 and CDR2 sequences are SNHLY and FYNNEI. CDR3 loop: CASSQQGVYGNTIYF. DNA for the CDR3: TGTGCCAGCAGTCAACAGGGAGTTTACGGAAACACCATATATTTT.

This chain uses TRBV30 with TRBJ1-2; a weak D match, TRBD1 (6 bases). V lost 1 base, J lost 6 bases, and 12 bases lay in between. The CDR3 extends over 13 amino acids. Germline CDR1 is GTSNPN and CDR2 is SVGIG (reference sequence). For the CDR3, the DNA is TGTGCCTGGAGTGCAGGACAGAGAAATGGCTACACCTTC. Its protein product is CAWSAGQRNGYTF. The full variable domain, with the rest looked up from reference TRBV30 and TRBJ1-2, is SQTIHQWPATLVQPVGSPLSLECTVEGTSNPNLYWYRQAAGRGLQLLFYSVGIGQISSEVPQNLSASRPQDRQFILSSKKLLLSDSGFYLCAWSAGQRNGYTFGSGTRLTVV.

V gene TRBV29-1 combines with J gene TRBJ2-7, with 8 bases fitting TRBD2. The CDR3 has 11 residues. V lost 3 bases to trimming and J lost 5 bases; unmatched junction nucleotides: 0. Germline V gene sequence: CDR1 SQVTM, CDR2 ANQGSEA. The CDR3 nucleotides read TGCAGCGTTGAGACTAGCGACGAGCAGTACTTC. Its protein product is CSVETSDEQYF.

This chain connects TRBV11-2 to TRBJ1-4, with 8 nucleotides matching TRBD1. The CDR3 spans 15 residues. V shed 5 bases and J 4 bases; nucleotides not matched to a gene: 6. Germline CDR1 is SGHAT and CDR2 is FQNNGV. Here the CDR3 reads CASSPPGQVNEKLFF. The CDR3 nucleotides read TGTGCCAGCAGCCCTCCGGGACAGGTTAATGAAAAACTGTTTTTT.

This clone has only a few counts. The V and J genes are TRBV28 and TRBJ1-6; 8 bases line up with TRBD1. V trimming: 8 bases; J trimming: 10 bases; junction bases outside the gene matches: 4. CDR3 length equals 12 residues. Germline V lookup: CDR1 MDHEN, CDR2 SYDVKM. The CDR3 DNA reads as TGTGCCAGCGCAGGGGGCCACTCACCCCTCCACTTT. Its translation is CASAGGHSPLHF.

The chain has TRBV18 and TRBJ2-3; 11 bases are a match to TRBD2. Losses at the gene ends were 8 bases for V and 6 bases for J; bases not matched to a gene: 10. This CDR3 contains 15 residues. Germline-derived CDR1 and CDR2 are KGHSH and LQKENI. CDR3 protein: CASRTSGGQSDTQYF. CDR3 in DNA: TGTGCCAGCAGAACTAGCGGGGGCCAGTCTGATACGCAGTATTTT.

CDR3 in DNA: TGCGCCAGCAGCGACCCCCAGGTCAGGGGGCGCGGGGAGACCCAGTACTTC. Protein: CASSDPQVRGRGETQYF. The rearrangement joins TRBV5-1 to TRBJ2-5; TRBD1 matches 8 bases. Germline V gene lookup returns CDR1 SGHRS and CDR2 YFSETQ. The CDR3 covers 17 residues. The V and J ends lost 4 bases and 5 bases, in that order; junction bases with no gene match: 16.